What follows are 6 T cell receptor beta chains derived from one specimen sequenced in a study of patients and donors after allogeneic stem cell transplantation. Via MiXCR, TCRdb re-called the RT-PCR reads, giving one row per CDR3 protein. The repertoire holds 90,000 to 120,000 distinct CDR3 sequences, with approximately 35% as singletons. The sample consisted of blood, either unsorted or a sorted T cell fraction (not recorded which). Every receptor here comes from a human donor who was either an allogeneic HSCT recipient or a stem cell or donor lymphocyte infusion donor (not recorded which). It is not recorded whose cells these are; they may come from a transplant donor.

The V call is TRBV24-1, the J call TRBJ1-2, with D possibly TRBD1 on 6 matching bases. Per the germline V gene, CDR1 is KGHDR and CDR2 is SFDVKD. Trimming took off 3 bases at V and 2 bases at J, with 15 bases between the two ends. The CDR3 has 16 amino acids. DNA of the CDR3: TGTGCCACCAGTGATGGGGGCGGACCATCCAACTATGGCTACACCTTC. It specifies CATSDGGGPSNYGYTF.

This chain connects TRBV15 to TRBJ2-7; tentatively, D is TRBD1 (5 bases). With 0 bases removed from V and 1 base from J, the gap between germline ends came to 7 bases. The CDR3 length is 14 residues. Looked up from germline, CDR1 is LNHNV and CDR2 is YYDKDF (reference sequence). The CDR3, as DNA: TGTGCCACCAGCAGAGATCAGGGATCCTACGAGCAGTACTTC. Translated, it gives CATSRDQGSYEQYF. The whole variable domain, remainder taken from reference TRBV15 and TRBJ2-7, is DAMVIQNPRYQVTQFGKPVTLSCSQTLNHNVMYWYQQKSSQAPKLLFHYYDKDFNNEADTPDNFQSRRPNTSFCFLDIRSPGLGDTAMYLCATSRDQGSYEQYFGPGTRLTVT.

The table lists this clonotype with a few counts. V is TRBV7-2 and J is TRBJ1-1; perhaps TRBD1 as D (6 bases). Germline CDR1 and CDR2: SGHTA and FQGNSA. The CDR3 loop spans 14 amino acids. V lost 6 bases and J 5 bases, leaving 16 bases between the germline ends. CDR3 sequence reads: CASREGGGKTEAFF. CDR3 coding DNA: TGTGCCAGCAGGGAAGGGGGAGGGAAAACTGAAGCTTTCTTT.

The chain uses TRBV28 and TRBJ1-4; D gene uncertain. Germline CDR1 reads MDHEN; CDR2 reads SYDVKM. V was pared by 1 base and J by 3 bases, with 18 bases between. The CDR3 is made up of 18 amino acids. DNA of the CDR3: TGTGCCAGCAGTTTATTTTTTAGGAACGGGCCAGCTAATGAAAAACTGTTTTTT. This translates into CASSLFFRNGPANEKLFF.

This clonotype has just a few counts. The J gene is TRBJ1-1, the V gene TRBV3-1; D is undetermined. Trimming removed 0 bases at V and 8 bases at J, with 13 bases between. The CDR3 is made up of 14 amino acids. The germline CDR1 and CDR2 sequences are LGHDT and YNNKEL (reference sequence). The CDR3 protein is CASSQDRGIMEAFF. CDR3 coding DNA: TGTGCCAGCAGCCAAGATCGAGGCATTATGGAAGCTTTCTTT.

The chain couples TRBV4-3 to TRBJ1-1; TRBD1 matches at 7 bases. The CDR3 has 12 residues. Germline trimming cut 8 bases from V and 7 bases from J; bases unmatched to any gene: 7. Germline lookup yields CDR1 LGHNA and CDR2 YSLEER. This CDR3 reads CASQGQRREAFF. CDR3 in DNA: TGCGCCAGCCAGGGACAGAGACGTGAAGCTTTCTTT.